These T cell receptor beta chains were read from a single sample in a study of T cells after yellow fever vaccination. A single record per CDR3 protein comes from TCRdb applying MiXCR to the 5' RACE reads. The table shows 500,000 to 650,000 distinct CDR3 sequences, with roughly 12% occurring only once. Sequencing used PBMCs, obtained on the day of the yellow fever booster vaccination. Receptors were obtained from a man younger than 45 who received the YFV17D yellow fever vaccine. Each CDR3 is given with its conserved first and last residue. D genes are given only for firm matches. Part of the rows lack a size; the others show once, few, many or a class for expanded clones.

D,size,V,J,CDR3
TRBD1,few,TRBV9,TRBJ2-2,CASSPRQGPVGELFF
-,-,TRBV20-1,TRBJ2-1,CSSERGNEQFF
-,-,TRBV11-2,TRBJ2-7,CASSLDIGAPSYEQYF
TRBD2,-,TRBV6-2/TRBV6-3,TRBJ2-7,CASSLRPGTSEYEQYF
-,few,TRBV18,TRBJ2-2,CASSPPGETGELFF
TRBD1,few,TRBV6-1,TRBJ2-3,CASSPDRAPMNTQYF
TRBD2,few,TRBV6-5,TRBJ2-3,CASSYSSGRSTDTQYF
TRBD2,-,TRBV20-1,TRBJ2-1,CSAAPLAGDVEQFF
TRBD2,many,TRBV20-1,TRBJ2-6,CSAREGPGGGANVLTF
-,few,TRBV6-5,TRBJ1-5,CASSSSGRGYQPQHF
-,few,TRBV27,TRBJ1-1,CASSLGISTEAFF
-,many,TRBV4-3,TRBJ1-6,CASSQVLDRGNSPLHF
-,-,TRBV12-3/TRBV12-4,TRBJ2-5,CASSLTETRAKETQSF
-,-,TRBV5-1,TRBJ2-3,CASSFPAAGTDTQYF
TRBD2,-,TRBV9,TRBJ2-5,CASSVEGAGARETQYF
-,few,TRBV18,TRBJ1-2,CASSPPQGLSYGYTF
-,-,TRBV20-1,TRBJ2-1,CSAATTAGNEQFF
-,many,TRBV28,TRBJ2-2,CASSFWVTTGELFF
-,-,TRBV21-1,TRBJ2-3,CASSKVTSGFKGSTDTQYF
TRBD2,-,TRBV5-1,TRBJ2-7,CASSLEGSGIDEQYF
TRBD2,-,TRBV20-1,TRBJ2-1,CSATQLARPVYGQFF
-,-,TRBV20-1,TRBJ2-4,CSARLLLKNIQYF
-,-,TRBV6-5,TRBJ2-1,CASSSTPGANEQFF
TRBD2,few,TRBV19,TRBJ2-7,CASSIVTSGTHEQYF
-,-,TRBV5-1,TRBJ2-4,CASSMIPQQAKNIQYF
-,few,TRBV7-9,TRBJ1-2,CASSLAGASNYGYTF
-,few,TRBV29-1,TRBJ2-2,CSVLGGGRVTGELFF
TRBD1,-,TRBV12-3/TRBV12-4,TRBJ2-6,CASSQGALLSGANVLTF
-,-,TRBV6-1,TRBJ2-5,CASSSRDGLETQYF
TRBD2,few,TRBV27,TRBJ2-1,CASSPGGIGYNEQFF
TRBD2,few,TRBV20-1,TRBJ2-1,CSALGPAGGPVNNEQFF
-,few,TRBV6-7,TRBJ2-3,CAARGGDTQYF
-,few,TRBV5-1,TRBJ2-1,CASSLGGTIRYNEQFF
-,few,TRBV4-2,TRBJ2-7,CASSRDANYEQYF
TRBD1,-,TRBV29-1,TRBJ1-1,CSVVGTVNTEAFF
TRBD1,-,TRBV11-2,TRBJ2-3,CASSSRDRGQADTQYF
TRBD2,-,TRBV20-1,TRBJ2-7,CSAMPLTGGFYEQYF
-,few,TRBV9,TRBJ2-1,CASSVGGNRYNEQFF
-,-,TRBV7-9,TRBJ2-3,CASKKGPTDTQYF
-,few,TRBV7-2,TRBJ2-1,CASSRRHNEQFF
-,few,TRBV6-2/TRBV6-3,TRBJ2-7,CASSYPKAVFFTYEQYF
TRBD2,-,TRBV6-2/TRBV6-3,TRBJ2-1,CTSTTSGRRKLFF
-,few,TRBV5-1,TRBJ2-7,CASSFYEGPSYEQYF
-,few,TRBV7-6,TRBJ2-2,CASSRPGELFF
TRBD2,-,TRBV6-2/TRBV6-3,TRBJ2-1,CASSYLAGGPSNEQFF
TRBD2,-,TRBV20-1,TRBJ2-1,CSARDGQQLAEINEQFF
-,-,TRBV12-3/TRBV12-4,TRBJ2-7,CASSLRQGNYEQYF